This T cell receptor beta chain was captured in a study of PD-1 blockade in classical Hodgkin lymphoma. Study in general: Administration of nivolumab to patients was at 3 mg/kg intravenously every 2 weeks. Study-wide results and caveats: Nivolumab initiation under 1 year post-ASCT meant exclusion.

Remarks on this clone: Its specificity is unknown.

Measured with immunoSEQ multiplex PCR; TCRdb has only the in-frame clones, and not every one. The sample records about 29,000 clones, approximately 80% being singletons. Relapse after autologous stem cell transplantation occurred in every patient, and brentuximab vedotin exposure varied. Germline lookup yields CDR1 SGDLS and CDR2 YYNGEE. Trimming took off 2 bases at V and 6 bases at J, with 15 bases between the two ends. The CDR3 contains 14 residues. The receptor was isolated from a human donor with classical Hodgkin lymphoma. The sequencing here drew on peripheral blood mononuclear cells (PBMCs), taken before the second cycle of nivolumab. The chain is built from TRBV9 and TRBJ2-7; D is unclear. The chain's CDR3 is CASSVSTAVSEQYF. In nucleotides, the CDR3 is TGTGCCAGCAGCGTTTCGACGGCCGTGAGCGAGCAGTACTTC.